The clone carrying this TCR beta chain was picked up a small number of times. Antigen unknown. With 60 Vbeta and 13 Jbeta primers, the PCR was carried out. The table came from immunoSEQ multiplex PCR; TCRdb's copy has only in-frame clones and leaves some out. Here the sample spans some 200,000 clones, around 62% being singletons. This sample stems from a study of cytomegalovirus exposure and HLA in healthy donors. Study-level points and caveats: Exclusion as indistinguishable affected some V segments, including TRBV6-2 and TRBV6-3. The study assumed roughly uniform donor sequencing depth for presence/absence analyses.

Looked up from germline, CDR1 is SGHVS and CDR2 is FNYEAQ. The CDR3 is 17 amino acids. V lost 4 bases to trimming and J lost 3 bases, with 21 bases between them. The sequence derives from a man aged 35 to 55 in good health and CMV-seronegative. The sample comprised PBMCs. This chain connects TRBV7-6 to TRBJ2-5; D is possibly TRBD2 (6 bases). CDR3 nucleotide sequence: TGTGCCAGCAGCTCTCTACCCCCCGGGAGCTCGAAAGAGACCCAGTACTTC. Its protein is CASSSLPPGSSKETQYF.